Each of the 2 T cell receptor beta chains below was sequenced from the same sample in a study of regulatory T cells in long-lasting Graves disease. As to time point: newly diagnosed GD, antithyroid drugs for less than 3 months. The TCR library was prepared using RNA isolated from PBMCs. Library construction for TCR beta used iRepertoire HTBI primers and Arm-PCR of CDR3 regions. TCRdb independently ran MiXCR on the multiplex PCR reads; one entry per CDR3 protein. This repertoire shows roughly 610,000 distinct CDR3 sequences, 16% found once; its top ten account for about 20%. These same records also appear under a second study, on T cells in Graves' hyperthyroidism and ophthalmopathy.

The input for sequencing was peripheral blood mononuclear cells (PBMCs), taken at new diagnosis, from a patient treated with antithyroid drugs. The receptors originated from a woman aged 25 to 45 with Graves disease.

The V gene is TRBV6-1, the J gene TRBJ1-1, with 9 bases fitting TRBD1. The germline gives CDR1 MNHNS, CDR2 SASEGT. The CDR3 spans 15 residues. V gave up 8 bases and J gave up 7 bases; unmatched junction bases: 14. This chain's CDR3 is CASGPLQGASSEAFF. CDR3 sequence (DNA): TGTGCCAGCGGGCCGTTACAGGGGGCCTCTAGTGAAGCTTTCTTT.

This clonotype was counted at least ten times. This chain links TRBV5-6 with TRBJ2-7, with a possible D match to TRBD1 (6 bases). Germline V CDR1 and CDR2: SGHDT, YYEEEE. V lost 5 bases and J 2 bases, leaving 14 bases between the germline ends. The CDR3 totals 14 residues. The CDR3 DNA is TGTGCCAGCAGTCAAAAGGGGGTAACCTACGAGCAGTACTTC. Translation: CASSQKGVTYEQYF. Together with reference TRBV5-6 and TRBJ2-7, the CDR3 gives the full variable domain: DAGVTQSPTHLIKTRGQQVTLRCSPKSGHDTVSWYQQALGQGPQFIFQYYEEEERQRGNFPDRFSGHQFPNYSSELNVNALLLGDSALYLCASSQKGVTYEQYFGPGTRLTVT.